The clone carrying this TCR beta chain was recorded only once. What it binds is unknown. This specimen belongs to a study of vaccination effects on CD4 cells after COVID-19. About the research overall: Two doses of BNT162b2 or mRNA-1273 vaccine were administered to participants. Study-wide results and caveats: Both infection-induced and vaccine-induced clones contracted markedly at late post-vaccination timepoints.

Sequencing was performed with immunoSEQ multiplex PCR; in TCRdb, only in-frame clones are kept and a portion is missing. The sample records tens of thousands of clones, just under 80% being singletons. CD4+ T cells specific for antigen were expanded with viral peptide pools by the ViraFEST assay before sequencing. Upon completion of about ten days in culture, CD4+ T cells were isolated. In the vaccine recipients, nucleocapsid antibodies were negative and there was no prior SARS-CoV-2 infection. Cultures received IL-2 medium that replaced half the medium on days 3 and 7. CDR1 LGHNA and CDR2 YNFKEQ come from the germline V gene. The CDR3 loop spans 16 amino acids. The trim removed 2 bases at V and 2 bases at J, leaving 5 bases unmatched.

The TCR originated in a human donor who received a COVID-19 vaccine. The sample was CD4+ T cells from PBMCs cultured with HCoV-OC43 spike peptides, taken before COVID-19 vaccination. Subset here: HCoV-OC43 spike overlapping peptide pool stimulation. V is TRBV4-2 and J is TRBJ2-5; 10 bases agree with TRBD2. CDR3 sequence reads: CASSQHPLAGQETQYF. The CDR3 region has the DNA TGTGCCAGCAGCCAACACCCACTAGCGGGGCAAGAGACCCAGTACTTC.